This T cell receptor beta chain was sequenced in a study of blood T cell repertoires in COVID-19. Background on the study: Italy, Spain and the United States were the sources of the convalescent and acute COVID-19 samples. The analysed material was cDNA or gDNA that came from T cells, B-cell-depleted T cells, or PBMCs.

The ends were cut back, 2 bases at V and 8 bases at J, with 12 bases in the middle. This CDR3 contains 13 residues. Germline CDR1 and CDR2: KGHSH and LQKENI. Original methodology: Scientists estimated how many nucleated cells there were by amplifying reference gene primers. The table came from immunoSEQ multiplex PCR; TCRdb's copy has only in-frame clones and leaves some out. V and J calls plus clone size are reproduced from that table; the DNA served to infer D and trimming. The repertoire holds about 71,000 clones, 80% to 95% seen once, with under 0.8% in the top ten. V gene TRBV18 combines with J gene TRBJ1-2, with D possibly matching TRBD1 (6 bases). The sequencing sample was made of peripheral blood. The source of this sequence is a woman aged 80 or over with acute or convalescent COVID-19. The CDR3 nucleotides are TGTGCCAGCTCACCAACAGGGCGCCTAGGCTACACCTTC. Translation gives CASSPTGRLGYTF.